A selection of T cell receptor beta chains follows, all from one sample in a study of Graves' ophthalmopathy and Graves' hyperthyroidism. TCRdb re-called the multiplex PCR reads through MiXCR, storing one row per CDR3 protein. The sample yields hundreds of thousands of distinct CDR3 sequences, 15% seen once. The sequencing sample was made of peripheral blood. The receptors originated from a woman aged 18 to 35 with stable Graves' hyperthyroidism. Both conserved end residues are part of each CDR3. A D gene is named only where the DNA matches it firmly. Size values are once, few and many counts, or a class for expanded clones, and some rows have none.

V	length	D	size	J	DNA	CDR3
TRBV6-2/TRBV6-3	14	TRBD2	many	TRBJ2-7	TGTGCCAGCAGGGCTAGCGGGGGCCCAACCGAGCAGTACTTC	CASRASGGPTEQYF
TRBV19	14	NA	few	TRBJ2-7	TGTGCCAGTAGTAGGGGGGACCCCTACTACGAGCAGTACTTC	CASSRGDPYYEQYF
TRBV10-3	14	NA	few	TRBJ2-7	TGTGCCATCAGTGAGGAGGAGAGCTCCTACGAGCAGTACTTC	CAISEEESSYEQYF
TRBV7-3	13	NA	many	TRBJ1-6	TGTGCCAGCAGCTTTGGAGTAACTTCACCCCTCCACTTT	CASSFGVTSPLHF
TRBV12-3/TRBV12-4	11	NA	many	TRBJ2-2	TGTGCCAGCAGTACGACCGGGGAGCTGTTTTTT	CASSTTGELFF
TRBV11-3	14	NA	many	TRBJ2-2	TGTGCCAGCAGCTCCAGGGGGAACACCGGGGAGCTGTTTTTT	CASSSRGNTGELFF
TRBV5-1	15	TRBD1	NA	TRBJ1-1	TGCGCCAGCATCCCCGGGACAGGGGTGAACACTGAAGCTTTCTTT	CASIPGTGVNTEAFF
TRBV5-5	13	NA	many	TRBJ1-1	TGTGCCAGCAGCTGGACTCTGAACACTGAAGCTTTCTTT	CASSWTLNTEAFF
TRBV28	13	NA	many	TRBJ2-7	TGTGCCAGCAGTTTTCAGGGGCCCTACGAGCAGTACTTC	CASSFQGPYEQYF
TRBV24-1	16	NA	many	TRBJ2-4	TGTGCCACCAGACCGGAGGGAGTAGGAGCCAAAAACATTCAGTACTTC	CATRPEGVGAKNIQYF
TRBV6-1	15	NA	many	TRBJ2-4	TGTGCCAGGGGCAGGGCAGGGAGGGCCAAAAACATTCAGTACTTC	CARGRAGRAKNIQYF
TRBV5-1	15	NA	few	TRBJ2-7	TGCGCCAGCAGCCCCCTTAGGGGGGCAGGGGACGAGCAGTACTTC	CASSPLRGAGDEQYF
TRBV11-2	15	NA	many	TRBJ2-7	TGTGCCAGCAGCTTATGGCAAGGGACCTCCTACGAGCAGTACTTC	CASSLWQGTSYEQYF
TRBV11-2	16	TRBD1	NA	TRBJ2-6	TGTGCCAGCAGCTCCGGGACAGGGGCTGGGGCCAACGTCCTGACTTTC	CASSSGTGAGANVLTF
TRBV10-1	16	NA	many	TRBJ1-1	TGCGCCAGCAGTGAGTCCTCGGACAGTCGAGGGACTGAAGCTTTCTTT	CASSESSDSRGTEAFF
TRBV27	13	NA	many	TRBJ2-7	TGTGCCAGCAGTTTCGGGCAGCACTACGAGCAGTACTTC	CASSFGQHYEQYF
TRBV5-1	14	NA	many	TRBJ1-1	TGTGCCAGCAGTTTAGGGACGTCTAACACTGAAGCTTTCTTT	CASSLGTSNTEAFF
TRBV7-9	14	TRBD1	many	TRBJ2-2	TGTGCCAGCAGCGACAGGGGCGACACCGGGGAGCTGTTTTTT	CASSDRGDTGELFF
TRBV4-1	14	NA	NA	TRBJ2-7	TGCGCCAGCAGCCAAGCGGGCTTCTCGGGCGAGCAGTACTTC	CASSQAGFSGEQYF
TRBV19	16	TRBD1	many	TRBJ1-2	TGTGCCAGTAGGGGGGACAGGGGGTTAGCTAACTATGGCTACACCTTC	CASRGDRGLANYGYTF
TRBV11-2	18	NA	many	TRBJ2-7	TGTGCCAGCAGCTTAGTTATAGGGGGGGGCTTTCGGACCTACGAGCAGTACTTC	CASSLVIGGGFRTYEQYF
TRBV27	13	TRBD1	many	TRBJ2-7	TGTGCCTCGGTTAGGACAGGGTCCCTCGAGCAGTACTTC	CASVRTGSLEQYF
TRBV7-9	17	NA	many	TRBJ1-1	TGTGCCAGCAGCTTAGAAGTTCTCGCAGGGGTGAACACTGAAGCTTTCTTT	CASSLEVLAGVNTEAFF
TRBV18	12	NA	NA	TRBJ2-7	TGTGCCAGCTCACCGTCCCGCGGCGAGCAGTACTTC	CASSPSRGEQYF
TRBV4-1	16	TRBD1	NA	TRBJ1-2	TGCGCCAGCAGCCACTCCTCGGACAGGGGCTACTATGGCTACACCTTC	CASSHSSDRGYYGYTF
TRBV12-3/TRBV12-4	16	NA	few	TRBJ1-1	TGTGCCAGCAGCCAAAACCGACAGGTCTTGAACACTGAAGCTTTCTTT	CASSQNRQVLNTEAFF
TRBV27	15	TRBD1	many	TRBJ1-1	TGTGCCAGCAGTCCCCGACAGGGTGCGAACACTGAAGCTTTCTTT	CASSPRQGANTEAFF
TRBV24-1	16	TRBD1	many	TRBJ1-2	TGTGCCACCAGTGAATCCGCCGGGACAGAGAGCTATGGCTACACCTTC	CATSESAGTESYGYTF
TRBV6-5	15	TRBD1	many	TRBJ1-6	TGTGCCAGCAGTTACTCCGGGACAGGGGCTTCACCCCTCCACTTT	CASSYSGTGASPLHF
TRBV7-9	15	NA	NA	TRBJ2-5	TGTGCCAGCAGTCCTTTATGGGGGCGCAAAGAGACCCAGTACTTC	CASSPLWGRKETQYF
TRBV10-3	13	NA	many	TRBJ1-6	TGTGCCACGATGGACAAATGGGAATCACCCCTCCACTTT	CATMDKWESPLHF
TRBV13	12	NA	many	TRBJ1-6	TGTGCCAGCAGGTTCAGTGATTCACCCCTCCACTTT	CASRFSDSPLHF
TRBV5-5	15	NA	few	TRBJ1-1	TGTGCCAGCAGCTTGGAGTCCTGGCGGAACACTGAAGCTTTCTTT	CASSLESWRNTEAFF
TRBV20-1	13	NA	many	TRBJ1-6	TGCAGTGCTAGACGCGGGTGGGAATCACCCCTCCACTTT	CSARRGWESPLHF
TRBV9	14	NA	many	TRBJ1-1	TGTGCCAGCAGCGTAGATCCAGGGACCACTGAAGCTTTCTTT	CASSVDPGTTEAFF
TRBV27	15	NA	NA	TRBJ1-2	TGTGCCAGCAGTTTAAGTCTCGGGGGCGGGAATGGCTACACCTTC	CASSLSLGGGNGYTF
TRBV7-3	19	NA	NA	TRBJ2-6	TGTGCCAGCAGCTTAAGTCGGGCAGGGTATGACTCTGGGGCCAACGTCCTGACTTTC	CASSLSRAGYDSGANVLTF
TRBV6-4	15	NA	many	TRBJ2-7	TGTGCCAGCAGTGGACAGCACAGCATCTCCTACGAGCAGTACTTC	CASSGQHSISYEQYF
TRBV11-1	19	NA	NA	TRBJ1-2	TGTGCCAGCAGCTTACTTATTACCGACACCGGGAGATCTAACTATGGCTACACCTTC	CASSLLITDTGRSNYGYTF
TRBV7-8	14	NA	few	TRBJ2-7	TGTGCCAGCAGCCACCCCGACGGAAGATACGAGCAGTACTTC	CASSHPDGRYEQYF
TRBV12-3/TRBV12-4	15	NA	many	TRBJ2-2	TGTGCCAGCACCAAGGGGCTTTCCGACACCGGGGAGCTGTTTTTT	CASTKGLSDTGELFF
TRBV6-1	16	TRBD1	many	TRBJ1-3	TGTGCCAGCACCAGAAAGACAGGGAACTCTGGAAACACCATATATTTT	CASTRKTGNSGNTIYF
TRBV27	18	TRBD1	many	TRBJ1-1	TGTGCCAGCAGCTCGAGATTGGGGACAGGGGGCGTTTACACTGAAGCTTTCTTT	CASSSRLGTGGVYTEAFF
TRBV27	15	TRBD1	many	TRBJ1-5	TGTGCCAGCAGCGAGACAGGGGGCTTAGCTCAGCCCCAGCATTTT	CASSETGGLAQPQHF
TRBV10-3	14	TRBD2	few	TRBJ2-7	TGTGCCATCGGGGGACTAGCGGGGGGGCGCGAGCAGTACTTC	CAIGGLAGGREQYF
TRBV11-3	13	TRBD1	NA	TRBJ1-2	TGTGCCAGCAGCGGACCCGGGACAGATGGCTACACCTTC	CASSGPGTDGYTF
TRBV20-1	12	NA	many	TRBJ2-7	TGCAGTGCTAGAGAAGGGTTCTACGAGCAGTACTTC	CSAREGFYEQYF
TRBV12-3/TRBV12-4	13	NA	NA	TRBJ2-7	TGTGCCAGCAGTTTAGCGGAACCCTACGAGCAGTACTTC	CASSLAEPYEQYF
TRBV12-3/TRBV12-4	15	NA	NA	TRBJ1-2	TGTGCCAGCAGTTCTCCGACCGTGCTCTCGGGGGGCTACACCTTC	CASSSPTVLSGGYTF
TRBV27	12	NA	many	TRBJ2-7	TGTGCCAGCAGTTTGTTAGGGAGCGAGCAGTACTTC	CASSLLGSEQYF
TRBV12-3/TRBV12-4	13	TRBD1	many	TRBJ2-4	TGTGCCAGCAGTACAGGGGGCAAAAACATTCAGTACTTC	CASSTGGKNIQYF
TRBV6-2/TRBV6-3	15	NA	NA	TRBJ1-5	TGTGCCAGCAGGGCCGGACAGCTTACTAATCAGCCCCAGCATTTT	CASRAGQLTNQPQHF
TRBV19	14	TRBD1	NA	TRBJ1-2	TGTGCCAGTATCGGTACAGGGGGCGCCTATGGCTACACCTTC	CASIGTGGAYGYTF
TRBV18	13	NA	few	TRBJ1-1	TGTGCCAGCTCACACGCGACCGGAATTGAAGCTTTCTTT	CASSHATGIEAFF
TRBV18	13	NA	few	TRBJ2-5	TGTGCCAGCTCACGACGGTTACAAGAGACCCAGTACTTC	CASSRRLQETQYF